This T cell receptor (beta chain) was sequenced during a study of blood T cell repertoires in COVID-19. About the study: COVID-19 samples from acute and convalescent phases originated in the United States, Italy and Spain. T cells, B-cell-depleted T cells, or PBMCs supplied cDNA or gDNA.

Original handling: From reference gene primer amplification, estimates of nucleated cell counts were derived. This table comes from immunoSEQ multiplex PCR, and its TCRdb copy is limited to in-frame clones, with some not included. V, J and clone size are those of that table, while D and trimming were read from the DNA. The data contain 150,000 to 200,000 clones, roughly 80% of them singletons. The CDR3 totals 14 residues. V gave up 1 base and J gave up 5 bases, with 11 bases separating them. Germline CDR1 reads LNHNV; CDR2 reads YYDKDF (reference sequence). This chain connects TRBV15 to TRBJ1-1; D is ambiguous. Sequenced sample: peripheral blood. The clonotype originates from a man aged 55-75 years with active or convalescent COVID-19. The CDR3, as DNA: TGTGCCACCAGCAGAGTCAGGTTTAGGACTGAAGCTTTCTTT. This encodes CATSRVRFRTEAFF.